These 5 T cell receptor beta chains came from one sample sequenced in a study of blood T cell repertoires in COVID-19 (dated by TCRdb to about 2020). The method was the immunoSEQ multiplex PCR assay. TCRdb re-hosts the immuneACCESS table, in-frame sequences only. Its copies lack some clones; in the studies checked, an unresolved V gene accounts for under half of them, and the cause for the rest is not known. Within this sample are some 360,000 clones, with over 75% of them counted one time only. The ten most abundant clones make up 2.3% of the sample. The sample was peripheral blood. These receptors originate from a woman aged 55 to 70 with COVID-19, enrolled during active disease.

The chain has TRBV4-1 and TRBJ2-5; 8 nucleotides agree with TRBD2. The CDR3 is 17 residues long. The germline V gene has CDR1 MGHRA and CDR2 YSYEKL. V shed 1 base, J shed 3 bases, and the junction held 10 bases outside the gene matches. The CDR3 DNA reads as TGCGCCAGCAGCCAAGTAACGGGGGGGCCAATTAAAGAGACCCAGTACTTC. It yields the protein CASSQVTGGPIKETQYF.

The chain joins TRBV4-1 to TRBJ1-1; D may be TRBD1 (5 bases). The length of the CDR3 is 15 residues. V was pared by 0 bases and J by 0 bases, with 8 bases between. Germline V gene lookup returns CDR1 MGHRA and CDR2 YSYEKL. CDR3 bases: TGCGCCAGCAGCCAAGAACCAGGGCTGAACACTGAAGCTTTCTTT. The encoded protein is CASSQEPGLNTEAFF.

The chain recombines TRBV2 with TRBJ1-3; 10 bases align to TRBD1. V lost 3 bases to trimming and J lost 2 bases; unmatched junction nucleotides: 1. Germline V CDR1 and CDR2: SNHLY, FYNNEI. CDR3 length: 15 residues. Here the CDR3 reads CASSDGTGAGNTIYF. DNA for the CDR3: TGTGCCAGCAGTGACGGGACAGGGGCTGGAAACACCATATATTTT.

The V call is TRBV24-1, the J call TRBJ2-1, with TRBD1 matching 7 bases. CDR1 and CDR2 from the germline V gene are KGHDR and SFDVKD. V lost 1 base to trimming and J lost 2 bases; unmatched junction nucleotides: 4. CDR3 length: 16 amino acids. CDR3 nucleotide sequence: TGTGCCACCAGTGATTTCGGAACAGGGGCCTACAATGAGCAGTTCTTC. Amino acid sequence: CATSDFGTGAYNEQFF.

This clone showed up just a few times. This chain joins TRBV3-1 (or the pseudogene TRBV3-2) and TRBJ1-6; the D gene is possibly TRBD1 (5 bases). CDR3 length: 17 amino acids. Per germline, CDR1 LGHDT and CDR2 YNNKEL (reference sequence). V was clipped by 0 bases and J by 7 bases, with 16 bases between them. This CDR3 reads CASSQDTPGYNNSPLHF. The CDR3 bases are TGTGCCAGCAGCCAAGATACGCCAGGGTACAACAATTCACCCCTCCACTTT.